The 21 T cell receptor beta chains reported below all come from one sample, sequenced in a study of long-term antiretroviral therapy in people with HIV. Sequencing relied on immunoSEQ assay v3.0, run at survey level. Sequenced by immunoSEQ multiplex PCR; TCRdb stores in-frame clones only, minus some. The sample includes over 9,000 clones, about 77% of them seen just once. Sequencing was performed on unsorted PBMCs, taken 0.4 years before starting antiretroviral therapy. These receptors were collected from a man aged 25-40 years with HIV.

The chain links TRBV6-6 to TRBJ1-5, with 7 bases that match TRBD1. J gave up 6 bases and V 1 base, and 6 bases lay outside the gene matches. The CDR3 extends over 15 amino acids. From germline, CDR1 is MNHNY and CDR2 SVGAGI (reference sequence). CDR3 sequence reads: CASSYWGQSGQPQHF. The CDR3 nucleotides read TGTGCCAGCAGTTACTGGGGACAGTCAGGTCAGCCCCAGCATTTT.

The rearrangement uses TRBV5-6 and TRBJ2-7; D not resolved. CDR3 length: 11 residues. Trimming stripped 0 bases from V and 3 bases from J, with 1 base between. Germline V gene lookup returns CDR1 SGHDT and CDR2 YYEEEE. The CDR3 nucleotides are TGTGCCAGCAGCTTGGACTACGAGCAGTACTTC. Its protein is CASSLDYEQYF.

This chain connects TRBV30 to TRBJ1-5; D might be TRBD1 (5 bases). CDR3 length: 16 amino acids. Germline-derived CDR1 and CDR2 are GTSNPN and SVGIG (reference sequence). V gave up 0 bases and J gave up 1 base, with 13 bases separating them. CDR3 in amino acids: CAWSVNGGRSNQPQHF. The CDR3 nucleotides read TGTGCCTGGAGTGTAAACGGGGGTCGGAGCAATCAGCCCCAGCATTTT. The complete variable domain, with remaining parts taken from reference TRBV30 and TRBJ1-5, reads SQTIHQWPATLVQPVGSPLSLECTVEGTSNPNLYWYRQAAGRGLQLLFYSVGIGQISSEVPQNLSASRPQDRQFILSSKKLLLSDSGFYLCAWSVNGGRSNQPQHFGDGTRLSIL.

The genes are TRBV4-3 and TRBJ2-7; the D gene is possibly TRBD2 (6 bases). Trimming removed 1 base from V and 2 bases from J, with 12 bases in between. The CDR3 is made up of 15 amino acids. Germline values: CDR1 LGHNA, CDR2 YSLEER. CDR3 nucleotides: TGCGCCAGCAGCCAAGGGCAGGGACTTGCCTACGAGCAGTACTTC. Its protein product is CASSQGQGLAYEQYF.

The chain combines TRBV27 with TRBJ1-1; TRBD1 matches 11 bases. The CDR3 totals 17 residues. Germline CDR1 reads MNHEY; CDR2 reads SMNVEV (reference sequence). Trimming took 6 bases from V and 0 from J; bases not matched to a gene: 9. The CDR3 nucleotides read TGTGCCAGCAGCCAAGGCCCGGGACAGGGGGTGAACACTGAAGCTTTCTTT. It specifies CASSQGPGQGVNTEAFF.

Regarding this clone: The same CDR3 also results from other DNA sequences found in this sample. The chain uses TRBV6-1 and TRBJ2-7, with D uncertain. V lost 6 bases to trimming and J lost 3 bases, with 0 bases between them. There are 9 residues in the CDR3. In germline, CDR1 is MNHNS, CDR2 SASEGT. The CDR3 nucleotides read TGTGCCAGCAGCTACGAGCAGTACTTC. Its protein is CASSYEQYF.

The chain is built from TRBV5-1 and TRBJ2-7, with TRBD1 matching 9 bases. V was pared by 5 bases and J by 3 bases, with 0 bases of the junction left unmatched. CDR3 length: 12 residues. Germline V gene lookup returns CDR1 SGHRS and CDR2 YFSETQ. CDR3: CASRGQGYEQYF. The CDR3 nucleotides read TGCGCCAGCAGGGGACAGGGCTACGAGCAGTACTTC.

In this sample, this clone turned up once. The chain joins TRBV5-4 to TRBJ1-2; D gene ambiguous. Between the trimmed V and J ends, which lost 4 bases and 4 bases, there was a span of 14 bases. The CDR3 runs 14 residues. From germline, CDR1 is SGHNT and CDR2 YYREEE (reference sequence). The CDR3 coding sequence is TGTGCCAGCAGCCCCGCCGGGAACATCTATGGCTACACCTTC. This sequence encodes CASSPAGNIYGYTF.

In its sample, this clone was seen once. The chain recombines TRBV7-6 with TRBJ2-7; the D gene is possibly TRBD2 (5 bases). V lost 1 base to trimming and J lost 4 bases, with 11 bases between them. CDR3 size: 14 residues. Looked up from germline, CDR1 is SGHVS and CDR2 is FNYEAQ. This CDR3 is CASSLGPGNYEQYF. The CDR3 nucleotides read TGTGCCAGCAGCTTAGGGCCGGGGAATTACGAGCAGTACTTC.

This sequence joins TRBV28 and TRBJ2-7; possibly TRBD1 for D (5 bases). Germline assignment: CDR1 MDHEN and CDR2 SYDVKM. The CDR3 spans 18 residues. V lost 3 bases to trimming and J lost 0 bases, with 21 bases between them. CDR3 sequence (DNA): TGTGCCAGCAGTTTGAAGGTCTGGGGCACCCTTTTCTCCTACGAGCAGTACTTC. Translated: CASSLKVWGTLFSYEQYF.

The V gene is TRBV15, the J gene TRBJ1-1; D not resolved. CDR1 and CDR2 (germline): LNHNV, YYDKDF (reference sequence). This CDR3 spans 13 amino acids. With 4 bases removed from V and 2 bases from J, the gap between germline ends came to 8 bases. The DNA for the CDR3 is TGTGCCACCAGCACCCGGGTCAACACTGAAGCTTTCTTT. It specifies CATSTRVNTEAFF.

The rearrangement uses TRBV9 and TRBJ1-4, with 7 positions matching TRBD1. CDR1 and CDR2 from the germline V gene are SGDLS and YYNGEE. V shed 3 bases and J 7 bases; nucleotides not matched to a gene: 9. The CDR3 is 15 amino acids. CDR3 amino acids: CASSAGGGAGEKLFF. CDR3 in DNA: TGTGCCAGCAGCGCAGGGGGGGGCGCAGGTGAAAAACTGTTTTTT.

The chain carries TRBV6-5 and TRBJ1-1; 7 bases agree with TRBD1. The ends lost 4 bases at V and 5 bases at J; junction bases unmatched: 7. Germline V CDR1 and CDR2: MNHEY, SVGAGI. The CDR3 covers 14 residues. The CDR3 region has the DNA TGTGCCAGCAGTTTCGGCAGGGGGAGGACTGAAGCTTTCTTT. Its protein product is CASSFGRGRTEAFF.

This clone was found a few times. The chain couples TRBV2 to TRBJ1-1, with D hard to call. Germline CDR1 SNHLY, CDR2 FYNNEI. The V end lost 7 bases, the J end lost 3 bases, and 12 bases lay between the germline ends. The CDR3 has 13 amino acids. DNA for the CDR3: TGTGCCAGCACCCGGGGAGAAGACACTGAAGCTTTCTTT. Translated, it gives CASTRGEDTEAFF.

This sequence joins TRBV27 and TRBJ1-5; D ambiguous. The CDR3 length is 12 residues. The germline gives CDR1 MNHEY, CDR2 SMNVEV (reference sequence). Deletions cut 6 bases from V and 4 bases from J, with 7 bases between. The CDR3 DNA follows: TGTGCCAGCAGCGGAGGGAATCAGCCCCAGCATTTT. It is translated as CASSGGNQPQHF.

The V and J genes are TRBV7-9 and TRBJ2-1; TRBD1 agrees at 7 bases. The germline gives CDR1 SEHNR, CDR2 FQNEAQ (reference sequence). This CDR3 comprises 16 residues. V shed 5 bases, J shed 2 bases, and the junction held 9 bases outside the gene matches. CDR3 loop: CASSPQTGSTYNEQFF. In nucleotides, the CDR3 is TGTGCCAGCAGCCCACAGACAGGGTCTACCTACAATGAGCAGTTCTTC.

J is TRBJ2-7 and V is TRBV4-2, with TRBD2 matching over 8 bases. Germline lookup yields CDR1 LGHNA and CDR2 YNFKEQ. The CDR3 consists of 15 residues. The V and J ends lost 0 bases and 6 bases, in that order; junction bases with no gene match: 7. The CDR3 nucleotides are TGTGCCAGCAGCCAAGATGACGGGAGGGAGCGCGAGCAGTACTTC. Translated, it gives CASSQDDGREREQYF.

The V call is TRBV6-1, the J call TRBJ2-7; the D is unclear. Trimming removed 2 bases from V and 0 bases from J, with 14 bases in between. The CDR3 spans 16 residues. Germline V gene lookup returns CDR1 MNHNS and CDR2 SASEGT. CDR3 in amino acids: CASSERALGDSYEQYF. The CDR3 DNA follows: TGTGCCAGCAGTGAAAGAGCGCTGGGCGACTCCTACGAGCAGTACTTC.

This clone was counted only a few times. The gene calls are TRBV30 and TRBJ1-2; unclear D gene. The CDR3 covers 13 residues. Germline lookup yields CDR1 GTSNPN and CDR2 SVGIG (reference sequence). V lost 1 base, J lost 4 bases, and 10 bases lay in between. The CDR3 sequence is CAWSGSQAYGYTF. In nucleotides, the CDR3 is TGTGCCTGGAGTGGGAGCCAGGCCTATGGCTACACCTTC.

In DNA, the CDR3 is TGTGCCAGCAGCGTTCGACCTCTAAGTGGCGACACTGAAGCTTTCTTT. Translating it yields CASSVRPLSGDTEAFF. The chain has TRBV9 and TRBJ1-1; D is undetermined. Germline values: CDR1 SGDLS, CDR2 YYNGEE. V was shortened by 2 bases and J by 3 bases, with 17 bases between the two germline ends. This CDR3 is built from 16 residues.

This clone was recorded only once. The CDR3 loop is CASSRAGGNQPQHF. The DNA for the CDR3 is TGTGCCAGCTCCCGTGCAGGTGGCAATCAGCCCCAGCATTTT. The chain recombines TRBV9 with TRBJ1-5; D call uncertain. This CDR3 contains 14 residues. Germline V gives CDR1 SGDLS, CDR2 YYNGEE. The V gene lost 7 bases and the J gene lost 2 bases, with 13 bases spanning the gap.